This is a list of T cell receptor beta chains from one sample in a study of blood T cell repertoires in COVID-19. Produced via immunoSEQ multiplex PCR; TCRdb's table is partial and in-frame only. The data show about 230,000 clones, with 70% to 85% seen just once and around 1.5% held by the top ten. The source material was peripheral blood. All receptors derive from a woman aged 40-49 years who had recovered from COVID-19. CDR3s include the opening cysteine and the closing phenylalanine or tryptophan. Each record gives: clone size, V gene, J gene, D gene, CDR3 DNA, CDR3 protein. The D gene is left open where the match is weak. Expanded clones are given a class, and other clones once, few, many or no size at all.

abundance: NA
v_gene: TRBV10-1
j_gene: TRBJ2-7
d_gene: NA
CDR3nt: TGCGCCAGCAGTGAGTCAGACGGGAGCTCCTACGAGCAGTACTTC
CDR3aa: CASSESDGSSYEQYF

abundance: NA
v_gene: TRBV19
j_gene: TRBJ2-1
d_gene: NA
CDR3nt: TGTGCCAGTAGGGACATTGTTGCCTACAATGAGCAGTTCTTC
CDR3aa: CASRDIVAYNEQFF

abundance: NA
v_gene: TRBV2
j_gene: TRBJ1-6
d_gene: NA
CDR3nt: TGTGCCAGCAGTGAAGCAGCACAGGTTGGTTCACCCCTCCACTTT
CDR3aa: CASSEAAQVGSPLHF

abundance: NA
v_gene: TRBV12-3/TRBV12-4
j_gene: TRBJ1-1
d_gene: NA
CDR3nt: TGTGCCAGCAGTACCCCAGGGATAACGGCTTTCTTT
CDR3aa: CASSTPGITAFF

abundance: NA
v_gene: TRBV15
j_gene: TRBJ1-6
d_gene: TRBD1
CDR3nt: TGTGCCACCAGCAGGGCGGACAGGGAATATTCACCCCTCCACTTT
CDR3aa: CATSRADREYSPLHF

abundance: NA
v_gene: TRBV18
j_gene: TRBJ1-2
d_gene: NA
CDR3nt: TGTGCCAGCTCACCACGTGTCCAGTCCTATGGCTACACCTTC
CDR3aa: CASSPRVQSYGYTF

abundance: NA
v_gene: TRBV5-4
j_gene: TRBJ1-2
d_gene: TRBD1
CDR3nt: TGTGCCAGCAGCTGGGACAGGGGTCCAGACTATGGCTACACCTTC
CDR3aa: CASSWDRGPDYGYTF

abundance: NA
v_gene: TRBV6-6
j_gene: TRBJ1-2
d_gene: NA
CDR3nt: TGTGCCAGCAGTACTTCAGGCTATGGCTACACCTTC
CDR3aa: CASSTSGYGYTF

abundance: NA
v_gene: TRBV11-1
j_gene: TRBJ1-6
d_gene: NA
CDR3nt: TGTGCCAGCAGCTTAGCGATCCCGGCCGGACATTCTCCCCTCCACTTT
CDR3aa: CASSLAIPAGHSPLHF

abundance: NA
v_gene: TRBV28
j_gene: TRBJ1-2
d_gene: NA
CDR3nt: TGTGCCAGCAGTTTAGCAGAGGACTATGGCTACACCTTC
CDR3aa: CASSLAEDYGYTF

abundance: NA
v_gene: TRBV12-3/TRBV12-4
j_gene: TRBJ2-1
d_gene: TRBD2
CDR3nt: TGTGCCAGCGGACTAGCGGAATACAATGAGCAGTTCTTC
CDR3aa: CASGLAEYNEQFF

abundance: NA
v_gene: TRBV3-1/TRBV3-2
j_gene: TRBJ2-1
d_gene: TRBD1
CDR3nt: TGTGCCAGCAGCCTGGAGTTTGGAGACAGGGGGACTTCTGGGGACAATGAGCAGTTCTTC
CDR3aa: CASSLEFGDRGTSGDNEQFF

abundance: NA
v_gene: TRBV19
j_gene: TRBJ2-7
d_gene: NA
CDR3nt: TGTGCCAGTAGTCCCCGCGGTCCCAAGTCCTACGAGCAGTACTTC
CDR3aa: CASSPRGPKSYEQYF

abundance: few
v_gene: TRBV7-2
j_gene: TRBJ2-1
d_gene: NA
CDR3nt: TGTGCCAGCGGAACCGGGACACACAGCAGTGAGCAGTTCTTC
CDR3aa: CASGTGTHSSEQFF

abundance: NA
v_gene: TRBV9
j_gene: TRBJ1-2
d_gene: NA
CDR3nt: TGTGCCAGCAGCGTACGGGGAATGGATGGCTACACCTTC
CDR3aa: CASSVRGMDGYTF

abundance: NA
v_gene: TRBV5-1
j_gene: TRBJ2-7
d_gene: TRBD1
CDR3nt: TGCGCCAGCAGTACAGGGGTAAACGAGCAGTACTTC
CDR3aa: CASSTGVNEQYF

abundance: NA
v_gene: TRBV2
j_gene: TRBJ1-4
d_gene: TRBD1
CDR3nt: TGTGCCAGCAGTGACATAGGACAGGGAGGTGAAAAACTGTTTTTT
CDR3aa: CASSDIGQGGEKLFF

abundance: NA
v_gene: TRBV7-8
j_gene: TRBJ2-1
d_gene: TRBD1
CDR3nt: TGTGCCAGCAGCTTTAGACAGGGGAATGAGCAGTTCTTC
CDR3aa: CASSFRQGNEQFF

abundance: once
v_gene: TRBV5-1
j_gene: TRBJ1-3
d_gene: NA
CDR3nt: TGCGCCAGCAGCTTGGGGTCAGGCTCTGGAAACACCATATATTTT
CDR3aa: CASSLGSGSGNTIYF

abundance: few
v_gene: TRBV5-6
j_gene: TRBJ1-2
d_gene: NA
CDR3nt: TGTGCCAGCAGCCGCCCGTACGCGCGGCTCGGCTACACCTTC
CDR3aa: CASSRPYARLGYTF

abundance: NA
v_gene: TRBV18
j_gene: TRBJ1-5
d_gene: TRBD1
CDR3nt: TGTGCCAGCTCCTTACCCTACCACGGACAGGGCCATCAGCCCCAGCATTTT
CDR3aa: CASSLPYHGQGHQPQHF

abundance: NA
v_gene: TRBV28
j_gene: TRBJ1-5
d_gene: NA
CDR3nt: TGTGCCAGCAGTTTACGGTCCCTGACAGATCAGCCCCAGCATTTT
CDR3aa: CASSLRSLTDQPQHF

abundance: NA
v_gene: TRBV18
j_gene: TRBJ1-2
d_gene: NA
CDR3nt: TGTGCCAGCTCACCACCGGGACTGGAGAACTATGGCTACACCTTC
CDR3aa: CASSPPGLENYGYTF

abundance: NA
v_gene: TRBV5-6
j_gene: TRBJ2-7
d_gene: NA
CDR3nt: TGTGCCAGCAGCTTGGCCAAAGGACTACTCAAAGAGTACTTC
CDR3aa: CASSLAKGLLKEYF

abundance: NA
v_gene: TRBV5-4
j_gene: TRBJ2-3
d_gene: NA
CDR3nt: TGTGCCAGCAGCTTGGCCGTATCTCAGGGTACTAGCACAGATACGCAGTATTTT
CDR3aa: CASSLAVSQGTSTDTQYF

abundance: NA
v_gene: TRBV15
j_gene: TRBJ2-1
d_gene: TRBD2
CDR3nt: TGTGCCACCAGCAGACCGGGACTAGCGGGGGGCCCCAATGAGCAGTTCTTC
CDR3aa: CATSRPGLAGGPNEQFF

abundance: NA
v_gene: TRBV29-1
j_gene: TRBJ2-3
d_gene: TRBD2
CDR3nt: TGCAGCGCCGCGATGACTAGCTCCGATACGCAGTATTTT
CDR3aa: CSAAMTSSDTQYF

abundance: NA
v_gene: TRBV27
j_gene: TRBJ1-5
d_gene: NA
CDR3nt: TGTGCCAGCAGTTTTACATTTGGAGGCAATCAGCCCCAGCATTTT
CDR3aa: CASSFTFGGNQPQHF

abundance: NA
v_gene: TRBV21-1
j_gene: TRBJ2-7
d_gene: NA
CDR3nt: TGTGCCAGCAGCACTGGGGGACAGGTCTCATACGAGCAGTACTTC
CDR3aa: CASSTGGQVSYEQYF

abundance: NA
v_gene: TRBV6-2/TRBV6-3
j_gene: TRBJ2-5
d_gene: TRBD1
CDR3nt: TGTGCCAGCAGTAGACAGGGAGTGGGGACCCAGTACTTC
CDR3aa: CASSRQGVGTQYF

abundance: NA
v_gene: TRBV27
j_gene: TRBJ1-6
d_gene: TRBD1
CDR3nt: TGTGCCAGCAGGTCGGGACAGTTTTTTAGCTCCTATAATTCACCCCTCCACTTT
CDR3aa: CASRSGQFFSSYNSPLHF

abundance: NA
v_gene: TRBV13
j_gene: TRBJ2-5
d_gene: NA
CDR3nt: TGTGCCAGCAGCTCCACCCTAGGCCCCACCAAGACCCAGTACTTC
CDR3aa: CASSSTLGPTKTQYF

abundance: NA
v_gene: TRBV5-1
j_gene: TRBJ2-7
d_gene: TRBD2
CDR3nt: TGCGCCAGCAGCGAAGCGGGGGGAATAGACGAGCAGTACTTC
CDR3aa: CASSEAGGIDEQYF

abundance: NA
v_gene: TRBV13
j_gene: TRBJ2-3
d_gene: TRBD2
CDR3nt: TGTGCCAGCAGCTACGGGACTAGCGGGGGGGCTAGCACAGATACGCAGTATTTT
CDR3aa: CASSYGTSGGASTDTQYF

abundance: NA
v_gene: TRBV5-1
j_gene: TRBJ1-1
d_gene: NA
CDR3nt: TGCGCCAGCAGCCCAGGGAATCGGAACACTGAAGCTTTCTTT
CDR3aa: CASSPGNRNTEAFF

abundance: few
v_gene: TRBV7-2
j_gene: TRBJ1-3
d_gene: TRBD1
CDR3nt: TGTGCCAGCAGCTATCAGACAGGGGATGGAAACACCATATATTTT
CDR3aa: CASSYQTGDGNTIYF

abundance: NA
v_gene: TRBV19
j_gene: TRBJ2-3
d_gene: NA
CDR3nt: TGTGCCAGTAGTATAGGGTTGACGGGGGCGCAGTATTTT
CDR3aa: CASSIGLTGAQYF

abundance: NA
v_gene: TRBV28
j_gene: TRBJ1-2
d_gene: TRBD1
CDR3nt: TGTGCCAGCAGCGAGGGACAGGGGGCATACTATGGCTACACCTTC
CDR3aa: CASSEGQGAYYGYTF

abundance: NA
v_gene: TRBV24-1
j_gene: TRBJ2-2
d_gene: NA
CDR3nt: TGTGCCACCTATGACAGGCAGGGCGGGGAGCTGTTTTTT
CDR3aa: CATYDRQGGELFF

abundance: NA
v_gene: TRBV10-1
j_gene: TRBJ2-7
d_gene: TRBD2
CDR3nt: TGCGCCAGCAGTGTTCCTGGACTAGCGGGGGGGGATAACAGCTCCTACGAGCAGTACTTC
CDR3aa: CASSVPGLAGGDNSSYEQYF

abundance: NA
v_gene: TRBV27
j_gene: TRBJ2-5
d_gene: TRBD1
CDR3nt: TGTGCCAGCAGTTTCTTCAGGGGGGAGACCCAGTACTTC
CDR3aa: CASSFFRGETQYF

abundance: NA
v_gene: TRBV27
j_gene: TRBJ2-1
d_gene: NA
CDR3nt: TGTGCCAGCAGTTTTAGGAGGACCAATGAGCAGTTCTTC
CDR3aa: CASSFRRTNEQFF

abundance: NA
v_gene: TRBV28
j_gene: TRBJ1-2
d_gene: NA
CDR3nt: TGTGCCAGCAGTCTGACGGACAGAAAAGGCTACACCTTC
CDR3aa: CASSLTDRKGYTF

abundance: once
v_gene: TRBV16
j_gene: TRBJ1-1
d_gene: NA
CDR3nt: TGTGCCAGCAGCCACGGGGGGAGCTCGAACACTGAAGCTTTCTTT
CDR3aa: CASSHGGSSNTEAFF

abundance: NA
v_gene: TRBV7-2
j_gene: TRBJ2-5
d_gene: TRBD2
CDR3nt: TGTGCCAGCAGCTTATGGGGGGGGTCAGAGACCCAGTACTTC
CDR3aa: CASSLWGGSETQYF

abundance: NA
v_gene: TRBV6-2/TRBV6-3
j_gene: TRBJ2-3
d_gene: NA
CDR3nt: TGTGCCAGCAGCCGTATAGCAGATACGCAGTATTTT
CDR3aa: CASSRIADTQYF

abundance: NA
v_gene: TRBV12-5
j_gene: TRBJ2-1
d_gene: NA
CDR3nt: TGTGCTAGTGGGTACTTTGGGGGGAGCTCCTACAATGAGCAGTTCTTC
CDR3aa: CASGYFGGSSYNEQFF

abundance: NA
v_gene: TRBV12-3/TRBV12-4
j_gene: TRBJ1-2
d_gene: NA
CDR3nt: TGTGCCAGCAGCTACCAGGGGTATGGCTACACCTTC
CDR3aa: CASSYQGYGYTF

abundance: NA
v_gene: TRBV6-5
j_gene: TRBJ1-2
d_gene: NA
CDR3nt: TGTGCCAGCAGTTATTCGGGAGGGGGAGTATATGGCTACACCTTC
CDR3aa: CASSYSGGGVYGYTF

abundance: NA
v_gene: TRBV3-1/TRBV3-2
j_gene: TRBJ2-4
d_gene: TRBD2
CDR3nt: TGTGCGACCGGGACTAGTGCTATTCAGTACTTC
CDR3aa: CATGTSAIQYF

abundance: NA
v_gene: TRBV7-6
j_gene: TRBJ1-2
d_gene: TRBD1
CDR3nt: TGTGCCAGCAGCCAAGACAGGGGGGAAGAAGGCTACACCTTC
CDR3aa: CASSQDRGEEGYTF

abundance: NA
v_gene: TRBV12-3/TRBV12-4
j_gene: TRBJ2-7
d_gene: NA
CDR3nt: TGTGCCAGCGGATCCGAGGGTGAGCAGTACTTC
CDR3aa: CASGSEGEQYF

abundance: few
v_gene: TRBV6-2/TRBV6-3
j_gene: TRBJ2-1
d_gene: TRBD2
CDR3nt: TGTGCCAGCAGTTATGAAGGCGGGGGGTGGAATGAGCAGTTCTTC
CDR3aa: CASSYEGGGWNEQFF

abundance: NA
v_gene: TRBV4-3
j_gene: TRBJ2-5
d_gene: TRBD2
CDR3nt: TGCGCCAGCAGCCAAGATCCAGCGGGGGGGATCCCTCGGGAGACCCAGTACTTC
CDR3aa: CASSQDPAGGIPRETQYF

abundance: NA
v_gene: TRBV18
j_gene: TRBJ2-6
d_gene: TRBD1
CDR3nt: TGTGCCAGCTCACCCCCGGGACAGGGGGCTGGGGCCAACGTCCTGACTTTC
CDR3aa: CASSPPGQGAGANVLTF

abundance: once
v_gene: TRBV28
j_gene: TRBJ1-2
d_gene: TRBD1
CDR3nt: TGTGCCAGCAGTTCAGACAGGGGTGGCTACACCTTC
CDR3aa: CASSSDRGGYTF

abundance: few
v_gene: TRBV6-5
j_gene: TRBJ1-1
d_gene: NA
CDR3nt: TGTGCCAGCAGTACACGGACGGACACCGAAGCTTTCTTT
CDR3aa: CASSTRTDTEAFF